A selection of T cell receptor beta chains follows, all from one sample in a study of tumor-infiltrating lymphocytes in primary liver carcinoma. TCRdb ran MiXCR on the multiplex PCR reads and lists one entry per CDR3 protein. Of 300,000 to 350,000 distinct CDR3 sequences listed, approximately 65% are singletons. Sequenced material: peripheral blood. These receptors originate from a middle-aged man with primary liver carcinoma and hepatitis B virus infection. CDR3s include the opening cysteine and the closing phenylalanine or tryptophan. A D gene is named only where the DNA matches it firmly. Some rows mark clone size as missing; the rest say once, few, many or name a class of expanded clone.

cdr3_length	clone_size	v_call	j_call	d_call	cdr3_aa	cdr3_nt
15	.	TRBV11-2	TRBJ1-1	.	CASRSWDMGLTEAFF	TGTGCCAGCAGGTCCTGGGACATGGGGCTAACTGAAGCTTTCTTT
12	.	TRBV11-1	TRBJ2-1	.	CVSSPSGSTKFF	TGTGTTAGCAGCCCCTCAGGGTCTACCAAGTTCTTC
16	many	TRBV6-5	TRBJ2-1	TRBD2	CASSRGGGVSYNEQFF	TGTGCCAGCAGCCGGGGGGGCGGGGTCTCCTACAATGAGCAGTTCTTC
15	.	TRBV5-4	TRBJ2-2	.	CASGLGPPPTGELFF	TGTGCCAGCGGTCTGGGTCCCCCTCCTACCGGGGAGCTGTTTTTT
12	many	TRBV28	TRBJ2-3	.	CATGASTDTQYF	TGTGCGACCGGTGCTAGCACAGATACGCAGTATTTT
17	.	TRBV4-2	TRBJ1-4	.	CASSRGGSFATNEKLFF	TGTGCCAGCAGCCGGGGGGGCAGCTTTGCAACTAATGAAAAACTGTTTTTT
14	many	TRBV4-1	TRBJ1-1	.	CASSRPGITPEAFF	TGCGCCAGCAGCCGACCCGGGATTACCCCTGAAGCTTTCTTT
15	many	TRBV6-2/TRBV6-3	TRBJ2-6	.	CASTDPGSGANVLTF	TGTGCCAGCACCGATCCAGGGTCTGGGGCCAACGTCCTGACTTTC
18	.	TRBV11-2	TRBJ2-2	TRBD1	CATSSLSPGTGRTGELFF	TGTGCCACCAGCTCGCTCTCCCCCGGGACAGGGAGGACCGGGGAGCTGTTTTTT
14	many	TRBV7-8	TRBJ2-3	TRBD2	CASSYSGSTDTQYF	TGTGCCAGCAGCTATAGCGGGAGCACAGATACGCAGTATTTT
13	.	TRBV11-2	TRBJ2-5	.	CISSLGGARSQYF	TGTATCAGCAGCTTAGGGGGGGCCAGGTCCCAGTACTTC
15	.	TRBV18	TRBJ2-3	TRBD2	CASSPWTSGTDTQYF	TGTGCCAGCTCACCATGGACTAGCGGCACAGATACGCAGTATTTT
15	.	TRBV5-4	TRBJ1-5	.	CASSLGGYSNQPQHF	TGTGCCAGCAGCTTGGGGGGTTATAGCAATCAGCCCCAGCATTTT
15	.	TRBV14	TRBJ2-7	.	CASSPSWGLGYDEYF	TGTGCCAGTAGCCCTAGCTGGGGCTTGGGATACGATGAGTACTTC
15	.	TRBV6-2/TRBV6-3	TRBJ2-1	.	CASSYEVVRALSEFF	TGTGCCAGCAGTTACGAAGTCGTGAGGGCCTTGAGTGAGTTCTTC
17	.	TRBV12-3/TRBV12-4	TRBJ1-3	.	CASSLADGGESGNTIYF	TGTGCCAGCAGTTTAGCTGATGGAGGGGAGTCTGGAAACACCATATATTTT
14	.	TRBV6-1	TRBJ1-3	.	CASRAGTYGNTIYF	TGTGCCAGCAGGGCAGGGACCTATGGAAACACCATATACTTT